The T cell receptor beta chain described here comes from a study of regulatory T cells in long-lasting Graves disease. The table lists this clonotype with many counts. Its target is unknown. Time point defined: newly diagnosed GD, antithyroid drugs for less than 3 months. The TCR library used RNA extracted from PBMCs. Graves' disease diagnosis was established per American Thyroid Association guidelines. V shed 1 base, J shed 2 bases, and the junction held 5 bases outside the gene matches. The CDR3 runs to 16 residues. In germline, CDR1 is SGHKS, CDR2 YYEKEE (reference sequence). Investigators prepared the TCR beta libraries by applying iRepertoire HTBI primers and Arm-PCR of CDR3 regions. One entry per CDR3 protein results from TCRdb running MiXCR on the multiplex PCR reads. The repertoire holds roughly 420,000 distinct CDR3 sequences, with around 15% as singletons. Study observations and caveats: Persistent-disease Graves' patients showed less TCR diversity than new cases. Gene preferences differed: TRBV28, TRBJ1-2, TRBJ2-5 in persistent cases.

The receptor was isolated from a female donor with Graves disease. The input for sequencing was peripheral blood mononuclear cells (PBMCs), taken at new diagnosis, from a patient treated with antithyroid drugs. The chain uses TRBV5-5 and TRBJ2-7; 11 bases align to TRBD2. CDR3 region: CASSLSLAGGPYEQYF. The CDR3 DNA reads as TGTGCCAGCAGCTTGAGTCTAGCGGGGGGCCCCTACGAGCAGTACTTC.